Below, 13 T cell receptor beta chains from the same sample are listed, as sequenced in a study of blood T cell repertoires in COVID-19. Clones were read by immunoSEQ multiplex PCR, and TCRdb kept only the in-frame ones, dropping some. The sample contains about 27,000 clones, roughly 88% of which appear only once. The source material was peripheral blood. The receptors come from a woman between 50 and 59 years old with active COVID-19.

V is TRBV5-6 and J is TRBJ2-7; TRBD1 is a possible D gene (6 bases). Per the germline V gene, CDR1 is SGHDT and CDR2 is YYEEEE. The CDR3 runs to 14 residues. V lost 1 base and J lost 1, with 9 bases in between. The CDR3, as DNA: TGTGCCAGCAGCTTGACAGGGCAGTCCTACGAGCAGTACTTC. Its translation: CASSLTGQSYEQYF.

CDR3 nucleotides: TGTGCCACCAGCACGCCCGCGGGACATGGCTACACCTTC. This gives the protein CATSTPAGHGYTF. V and J are TRBV15 and TRBJ1-2, with a weak D call TRBD1 (5 bases). The germline gives CDR1 LNHNV, CDR2 YYDKDF (reference sequence). This CDR3 is 13 amino acids long. V shed 4 bases and J shed 6 bases, with 12 bases lying between them.

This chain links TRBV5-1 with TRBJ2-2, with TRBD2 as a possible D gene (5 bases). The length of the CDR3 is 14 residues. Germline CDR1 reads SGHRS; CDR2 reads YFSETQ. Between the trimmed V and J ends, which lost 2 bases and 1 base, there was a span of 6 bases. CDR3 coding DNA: TGCGCCAGCAGCTTAGGGAGGAACACCGGGGAGCTGTTTTTT. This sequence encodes CASSLGRNTGELFF.

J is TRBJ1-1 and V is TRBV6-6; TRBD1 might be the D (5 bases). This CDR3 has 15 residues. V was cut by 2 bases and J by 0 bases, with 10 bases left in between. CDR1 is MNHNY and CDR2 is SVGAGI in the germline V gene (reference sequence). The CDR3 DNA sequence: TGTGCCAGCAGTTACAGGGGCAGGATGAACACTGAAGCTTTCTTT. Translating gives CASSYRGRMNTEAFF.

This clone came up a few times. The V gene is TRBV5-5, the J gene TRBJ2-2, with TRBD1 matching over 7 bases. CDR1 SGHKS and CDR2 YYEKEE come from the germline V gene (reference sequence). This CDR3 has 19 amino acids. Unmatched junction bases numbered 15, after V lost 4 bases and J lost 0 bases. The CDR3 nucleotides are TGTGCCAGCAGCCCACCTCCGGGGACAGAGGGAACGAACACCGGGGAGCTGTTTTTT. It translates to CASSPPPGTEGTNTGELFF.

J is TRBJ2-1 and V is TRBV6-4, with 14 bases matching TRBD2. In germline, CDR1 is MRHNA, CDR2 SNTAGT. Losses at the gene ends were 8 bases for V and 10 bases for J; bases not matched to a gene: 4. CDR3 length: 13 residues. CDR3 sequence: CASRGTSGSEQFF. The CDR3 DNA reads TGTGCCAGCCGCGGGACTAGCGGGAGCGAGCAGTTCTTC.

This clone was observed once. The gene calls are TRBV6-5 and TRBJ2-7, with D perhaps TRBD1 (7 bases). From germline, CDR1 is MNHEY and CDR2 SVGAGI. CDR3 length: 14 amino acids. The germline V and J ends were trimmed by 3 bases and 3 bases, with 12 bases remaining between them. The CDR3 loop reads CASSYGGGGYEQYF. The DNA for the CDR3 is TGTGCCAGCAGTTATGGAGGGGGCGGCTACGAGCAGTACTTC.

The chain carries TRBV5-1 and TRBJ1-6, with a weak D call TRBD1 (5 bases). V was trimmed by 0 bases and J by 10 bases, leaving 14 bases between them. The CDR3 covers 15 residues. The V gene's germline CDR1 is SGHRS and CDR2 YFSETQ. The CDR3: CASSLGQGAKSPLHF. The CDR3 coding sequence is TGCGCCAGCAGCTTGGGGCAGGGTGCGAAGTCACCCCTCCACTTT. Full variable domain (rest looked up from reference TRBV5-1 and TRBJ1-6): KAGVTQTPRYLIKTRGQQVTLSCSPISGHRSVSWYQQTPGQGLQFLFEYFSETQRNKGNFPGRFSGRQFSNSRSEMNVSTLELGDSALYLCASSLGQGAKSPLHFGNGTRLTVT.

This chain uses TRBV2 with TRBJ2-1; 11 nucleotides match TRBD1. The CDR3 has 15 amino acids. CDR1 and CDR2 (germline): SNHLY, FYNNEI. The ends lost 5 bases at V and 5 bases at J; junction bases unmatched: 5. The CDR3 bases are TGTGCCAGCAGTAAGGACAGGGGGCTTAACAATGAGCAGTTCTTC. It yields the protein CASSKDRGLNNEQFF.

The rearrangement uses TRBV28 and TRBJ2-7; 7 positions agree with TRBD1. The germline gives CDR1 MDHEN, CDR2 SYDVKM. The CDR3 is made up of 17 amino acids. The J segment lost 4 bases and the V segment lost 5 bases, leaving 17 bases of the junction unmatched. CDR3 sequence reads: CASSPMITGVSGYEQYF. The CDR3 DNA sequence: TGTGCCAGCAGTCCAATGATTACAGGGGTCAGCGGATACGAGCAGTACTTC.

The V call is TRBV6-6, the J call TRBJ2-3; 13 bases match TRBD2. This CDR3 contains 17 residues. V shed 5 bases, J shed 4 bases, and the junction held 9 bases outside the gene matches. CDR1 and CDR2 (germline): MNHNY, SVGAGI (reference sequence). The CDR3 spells CASSPARTSGSPDTQYF. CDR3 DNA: TGTGCCAGCAGTCCCGCCCGGACTAGCGGGAGTCCAGATACGCAGTATTTT.

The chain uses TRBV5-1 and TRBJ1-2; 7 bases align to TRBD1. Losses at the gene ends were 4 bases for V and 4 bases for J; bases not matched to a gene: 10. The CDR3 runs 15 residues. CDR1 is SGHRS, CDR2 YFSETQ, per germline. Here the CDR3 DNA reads TGCGCCAGCAGCCCGCACCCGGGACAGATCTATGGCTACACCTTC. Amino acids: CASSPHPGQIYGYTF.

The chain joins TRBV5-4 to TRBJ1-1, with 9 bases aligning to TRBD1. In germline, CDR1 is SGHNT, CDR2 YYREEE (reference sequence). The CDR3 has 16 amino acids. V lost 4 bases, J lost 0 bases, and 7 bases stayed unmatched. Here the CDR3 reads CASSTTGTGMNTEAFF. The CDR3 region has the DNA TGTGCCAGCAGCACAACCGGGACAGGGATGAACACTGAAGCTTTCTTT.